The present T cell receptor (beta chain) was sequenced within a study of identical twins. This clonotype came up once. Its matching antigen is unknown. Notes on the study in general: The study found excess low generation probability among twin-shared out-of-frame alpha sequences. Insertions were reduced in abundant cord blood beta clonotypes but not in memory repertoires.

A universal primer site was added by template switching, and unique molecular identifiers were carried by the cDNA. TCRdb analysed the 5' RACE reads with MiXCR anew, one entry per CDR3 protein. The sample shows 1.5 million to 2 million distinct CDR3 sequences, about 31% of them seen only once. The V end was cut by 4 bases, the J end by 7 bases, with 23 bases between. This CDR3 has 16 residues. Germline values: CDR1 MNHEY, CDR2 SVGAGI. V and J are TRBV6-5 and TRBJ2-7; tentatively, D is TRBD1 (5 bases). Material for sequencing was cord blood. This TCR derives from a newborn girl in good health. The DNA for the CDR3 is TGTGCCAGCAGTTCCCCCCATCAGGGCTCCTACAATGAGCAGTACTTC. This gives the protein CASSSPHQGSYNEQYF.